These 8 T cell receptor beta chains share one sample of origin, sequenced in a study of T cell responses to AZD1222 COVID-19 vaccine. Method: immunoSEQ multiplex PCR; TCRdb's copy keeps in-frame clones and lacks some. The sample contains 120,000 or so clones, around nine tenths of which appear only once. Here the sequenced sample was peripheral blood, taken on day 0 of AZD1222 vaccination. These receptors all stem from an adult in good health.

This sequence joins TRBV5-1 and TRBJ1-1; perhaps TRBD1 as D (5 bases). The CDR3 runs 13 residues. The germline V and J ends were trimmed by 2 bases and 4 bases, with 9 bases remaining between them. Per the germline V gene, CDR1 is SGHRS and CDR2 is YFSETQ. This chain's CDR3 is CASSFQGSTEAFF. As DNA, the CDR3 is TGCGCCAGCAGCTTCCAGGGTTCCACTGAAGCTTTCTTT.

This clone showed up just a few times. The CDR3 bases are TGTGCCAGCAGCTTAGAAGGCCAGTGGAACCGAACAGATCTTAATGAGCAGTTCTTC. This translates into CASSLEGQWNRTDLNEQFF. The chain uses TRBV11-3 and TRBJ2-1, with D hard to call. Trimming stripped 0 bases from V and 7 bases from J, with 25 bases between. This CDR3 comprises 19 residues. Germline CDR1 and CDR2: SGHNT and YENEEA. Supplemented by reference TRBV11-3 and TRBJ2-1, the full variable domain reads EAGVVQSPRYKIIEKKQPVAFWCNPISGHNTLYWYLQNLGQGPELLIRYENEEAVDDSQLPKDRFSAERLKGVDSTLKIQPAELGDSAVYLCASSLEGQWNRTDLNEQFFGPGTRLTVL.

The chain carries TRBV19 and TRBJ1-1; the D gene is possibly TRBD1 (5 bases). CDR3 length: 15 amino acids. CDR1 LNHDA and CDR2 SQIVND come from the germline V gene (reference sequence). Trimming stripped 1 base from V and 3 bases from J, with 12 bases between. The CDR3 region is CASSIGPGDYTEAFF. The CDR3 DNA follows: TGTGCCAGTAGTATAGGTCCGGGGGATTACACTGAAGCTTTCTTT.

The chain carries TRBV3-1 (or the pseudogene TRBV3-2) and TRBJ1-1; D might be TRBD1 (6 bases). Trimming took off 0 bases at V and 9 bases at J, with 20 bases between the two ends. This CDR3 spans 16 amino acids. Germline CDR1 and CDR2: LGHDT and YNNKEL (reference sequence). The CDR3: CASSQDGGAQGTQAFF. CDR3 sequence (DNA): TGTGCCAGCAGCCAAGACGGGGGGGCGCAGGGGACCCAAGCTTTCTTT.

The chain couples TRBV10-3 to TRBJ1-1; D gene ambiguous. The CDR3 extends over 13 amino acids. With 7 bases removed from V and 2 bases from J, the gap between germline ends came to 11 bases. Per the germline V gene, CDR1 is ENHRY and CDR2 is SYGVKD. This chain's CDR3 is CAINRADNTEAFF. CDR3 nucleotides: TGTGCCATCAACCGGGCAGATAACACTGAAGCTTTCTTT.

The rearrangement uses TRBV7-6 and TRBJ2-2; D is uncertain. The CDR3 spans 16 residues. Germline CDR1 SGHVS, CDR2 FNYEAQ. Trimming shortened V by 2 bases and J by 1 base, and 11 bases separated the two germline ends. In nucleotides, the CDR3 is TGTGCCAGCAGCTTATATGCGGCCCGGAACACCGGGGAGCTGTTTTTT. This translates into CASSLYAARNTGELFF.

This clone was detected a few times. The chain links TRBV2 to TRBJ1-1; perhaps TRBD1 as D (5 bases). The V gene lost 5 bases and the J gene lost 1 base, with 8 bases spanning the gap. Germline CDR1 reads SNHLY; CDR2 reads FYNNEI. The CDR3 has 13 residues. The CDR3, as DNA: TGTGCCAGCAGTTCGACAGCGAACACTGAAGCTTTCTTT. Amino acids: CASSSTANTEAFF.

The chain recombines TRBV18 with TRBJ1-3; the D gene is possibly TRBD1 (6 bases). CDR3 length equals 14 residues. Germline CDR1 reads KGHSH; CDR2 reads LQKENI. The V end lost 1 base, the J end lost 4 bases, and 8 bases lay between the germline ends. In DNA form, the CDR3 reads TGTGCCAGCTCACCACAACAGGGAGGAAACACCATATATTTT. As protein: CASSPQQGGNTIYF.